Reported below is one TCR beta chain. Antigen specificity is unknown. Compared with germline, one end of the junction differs, possibly owing to a read error. This sample was included in a study of blood T cells in healthy people across ages. The CDR3 has 15 residues. CDR1 and CDR2 from the germline V gene are MNHEY and SVGAGI. General study points: Estimates based on one million T cells were treated as lower bounds. Unknown CMV status may confound age-related changes in expanded clones.

A second PCR of 7 to 11 cycles used a sample-barcoded 5' primer and a J-beta primer mix. TCRdb independently ran MiXCR on the 5' RACE reads; one entry per CDR3 protein. The sample has fewer than 700,000 distinct CDR3 sequences, around two fifths seen once. This chain joins TRBV6-5 and TRBJ2-5, with 8 bases aligning to TRBD2. Sample: blood. The receptor comes from an elderly man in good health. CDR3: CARRKLAATLETQYF. The DNA for the CDR3 is TGTGCCCGCAGAAAACTAGCGGCCACTTTAGAGACCCAGTACTTC.